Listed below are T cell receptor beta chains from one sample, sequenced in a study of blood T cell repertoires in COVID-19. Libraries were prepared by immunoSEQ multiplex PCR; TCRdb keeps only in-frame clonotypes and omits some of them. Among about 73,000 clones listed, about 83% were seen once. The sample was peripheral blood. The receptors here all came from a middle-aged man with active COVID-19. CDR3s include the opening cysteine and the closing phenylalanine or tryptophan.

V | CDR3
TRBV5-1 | CASSGTLEAGELFF
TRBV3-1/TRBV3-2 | CASSQGAGSNYGYTF
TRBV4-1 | CASSQDPGGGEKLFF
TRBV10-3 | CAISESGTGGSDTQYF
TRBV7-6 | CASSTGTEISPLHF
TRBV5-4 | CASSSTGGELFF
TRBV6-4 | CASKDTSMNTEAFF
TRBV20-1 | CSGGDNTEAFF
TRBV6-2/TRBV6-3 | CASSLAGGRVQFF
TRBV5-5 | CASSWGPRQGTGNTIYF